What follows describes a single T cell receptor beta chain. These data belong to a study of T cell repertoires in cytomegalovirus infection. Study as a whole: Through public TCR beta signatures, both CMV infection and matching HLA type were indicated.

One entry per CDR3 protein results from TCRdb running MiXCR on the reads. This repertoire shows 300,000 to 450,000 distinct CDR3 sequences, about a sixth found once; its top ten account for 8.7%. The receptor was derived from a human donor in good health (CMV status not recorded). Some clones in this sample may be carry-over from other donors' samples. Sample: PBMCs.

The CDR3 nucleotides are TGCAGTGCTAGAGATGGGAGGGACGAGCAGTACTTC. Translating gives CSARDGRDEQYF. The chain employs TRBV20-1 and TRBJ2-7; 7 bases agree with TRBD2. The J segment lost 5 bases and the V segment lost 0 bases, leaving 1 base of the junction unmatched. Per germline, CDR1 DFQATT and CDR2 SNEGSKA (reference sequence). The length of the CDR3 is 12 residues.